This TCR beta chain was sequenced in a study of PD-1 and CTLA-4 blockade in melanoma. TCRdb keeps only in-frame clones here, not all; method: immunoSEQ multiplex PCR. The sample holds 15,000 to 20,000 clones, 73% seen once. The sequenced sample was CD8+ T cells from peripheral blood, obtained before anti-PD-1 treatment. This sequence originates from a human donor with melanoma.

CDR3 protein: CAWSEGHKNTGELFF. In DNA form, the CDR3 reads TGTGCCTGGAGTGAGGGACACAAGAACACCGGGGAGCTGTTTTTT. The chain recombines TRBV30 with TRBJ2-2; D possibly corresponds to TRBD1 (6 bases). Trimming cost V 1 base and J 1 base, with 10 bases left between them. CDR3 size: 15 residues. Germline lookup yields CDR1 GTSNPN and CDR2 SVGIG (reference sequence).